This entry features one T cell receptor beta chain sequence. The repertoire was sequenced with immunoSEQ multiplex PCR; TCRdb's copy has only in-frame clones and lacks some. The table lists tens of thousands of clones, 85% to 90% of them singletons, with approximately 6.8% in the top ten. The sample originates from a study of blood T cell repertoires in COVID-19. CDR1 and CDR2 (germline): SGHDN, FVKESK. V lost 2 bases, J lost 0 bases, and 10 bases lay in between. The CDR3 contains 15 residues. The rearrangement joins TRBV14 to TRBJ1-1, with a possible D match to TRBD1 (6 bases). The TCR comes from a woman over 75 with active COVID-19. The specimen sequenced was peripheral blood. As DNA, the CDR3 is TGTGCCAGCAGCCAATGGGCAGGGGTGAACACTGAAGCTTTCTTT. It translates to CASSQWAGVNTEAFF.